Listed below are T cell receptor beta chains from one sample, sequenced in a study of CXCR3-negative and CXCR3-positive naive CD8 T cells. TCRdb re-called the 5' RACE reads; every CDR3 protein appears as one record, without DNA. The sample table includes some 150,000 distinct CDR3 sequences. The specimen was naive CXCR3+ CD8+ T cells from blood. The receptors stem from a human donor in good health. Some clones in this sample may be carry-over from other donors' samples. Each CDR3 is given with its conserved first and last residue. The order of the fields is J gene, V gene, CDR3 protein.

TRBJ2-1 | TRBV5-1 | CASSLVEKYNEQFF
TRBJ2-7 | TRBV29-1 | CSVESGVTGASYEQYF
TRBJ2-7 | TRBV3-1 | CASSQITWEGAYEQYF
TRBJ2-7 | TRBV4-3 | CASSQDGAYEQYF
TRBJ1-1 | TRBV6-5 | CASSLQGARTEAFF
TRBJ2-7 | TRBV5-5 | CASSLRQSEQYF
TRBJ2-1 | TRBV7-9 | CASSLGVSGSPSYNEQFF
TRBJ2-1 | TRBV7-9 | CASSADSGSSYNEQFF
TRBJ1-2 | TRBV28 | CASSSRDRRSYGYTF
TRBJ2-1 | TRBV2 | CASSEYAGEIPYNEQFF
TRBJ1-2 | TRBV20-1 | CSAFKGAPVRYGYTF
TRBJ2-5 | TRBV7-2 | CASSSPSGGGETQYF
TRBJ2-1 | TRBV13 | CASSTRGLLEQFF
TRBJ2-1 | TRBV14 | CASSQVPSDYNEQFF
TRBJ2-1 | TRBV29-1 | CSVEDGTYSYNEQFF
TRBJ2-7 | TRBV5-6 | CASSLVVSYEQYF
TRBJ1-5 | TRBV20-1 | CSAWAYGVGNQPQHF
TRBJ1-3 | TRBV23-1 | CASSQKGAVNTIYF
TRBJ2-7 | TRBV29-1 | CSVGLTSGYEQYF
TRBJ1-2 | TRBV7-3 | CASSLIGGYGYTF
TRBJ1-4 | TRBV10-3 | CAISDNEKLFF
TRBJ2-1 | TRBV15 | CATSTGGGAFEQFF
TRBJ2-7 | TRBV29-1 | CSVGTSGGVSYEQYF
TRBJ1-1 | TRBV7-9 | CASSFHGNTEAFF
TRBJ2-7 | TRBV20-1 | CSARDLRGVAVGEQYF
TRBJ1-1 | TRBV5-6 | CASSPGAGLNTEAFF
TRBJ2-1 | TRBV29-1 | CSGIIDYNEQFF
TRBJ1-2 | TRBV6-2/TRBV6-3 | CASIRNYGYTF
TRBJ1-6 | TRBV19 | CASSAVGDNAYNSPLHF
TRBJ2-1 | TRBV29-1 | CSVEAWGASGRAGEQFF
TRBJ2-7 | TRBV2 | CASSSDIGSLYEQYF
TRBJ2-7 | TRBV10-3 | CAISEAGDGYEQYF
TRBJ2-7 | TRBV29-1 | CSVEPPGGEFEQYF
TRBJ2-1 | TRBV19 | CASTMDPGPYNEQFF
TRBJ2-5 | TRBV10-1 | CASSEWASGSRETQYF
TRBJ1-1 | TRBV9 | CASSFRGQDTEAFF
TRBJ2-4 | TRBV20-1 | CSARAGPLAKNIQYF
TRBJ1-1 | TRBV6-5 | CASSYSRAAPEAFF
TRBJ2-5 | TRBV20-1 | CSARDVQAGGYQETQYF
TRBJ2-1 | TRBV24-1 | CATSALGENNEQFF
TRBJ2-7 | TRBV28 | CASSLGPAVSYEQYF
TRBJ2-5 | TRBV7-2 | CASSRRPQETQYF